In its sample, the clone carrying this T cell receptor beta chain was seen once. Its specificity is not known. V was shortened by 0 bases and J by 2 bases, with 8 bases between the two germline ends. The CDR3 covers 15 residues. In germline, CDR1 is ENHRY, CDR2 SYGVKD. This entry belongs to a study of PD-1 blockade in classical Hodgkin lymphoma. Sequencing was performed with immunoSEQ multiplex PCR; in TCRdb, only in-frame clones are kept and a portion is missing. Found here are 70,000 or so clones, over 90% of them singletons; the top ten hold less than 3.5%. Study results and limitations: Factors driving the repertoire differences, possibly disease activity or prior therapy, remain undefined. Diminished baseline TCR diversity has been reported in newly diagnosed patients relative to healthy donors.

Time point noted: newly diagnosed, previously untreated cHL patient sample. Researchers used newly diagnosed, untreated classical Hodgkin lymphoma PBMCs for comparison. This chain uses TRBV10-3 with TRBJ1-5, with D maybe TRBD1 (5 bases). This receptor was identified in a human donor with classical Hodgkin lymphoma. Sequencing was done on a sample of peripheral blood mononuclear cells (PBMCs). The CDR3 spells CAISESRGGNQPQHF. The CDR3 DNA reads TGTGCCATCAGTGAGTCGAGAGGGGGCAATCAGCCCCAGCATTTT.